The 8 T cell receptor beta chains below were found in one sample sequenced in a study of T cell repertoires in cytomegalovirus infection. Antigens of these TCRs are unknown. TCRdb reanalysed the reads using MiXCR and keeps one entry per CDR3 protein. The table shows roughly 920,000 distinct CDR3 sequences, with approximately 30% occurring only once. Here the sequenced sample was cultured CD8+ T cells from PBMCs, taken from culture after CMV antigen stimulation. The receptors here all came from a human donor in good health (CMV status not recorded). Some clones in this sample may be carry-over from other donors' samples.

This clonotype showed up just once. The chain recombines TRBV5-1 with TRBJ2-6; unclear D gene. This CDR3 comprises 19 residues. Per the germline V gene, CDR1 is SGHRS and CDR2 is YFSETQ. V dropped 0 bases and J dropped 0 bases, with 16 bases sitting between them. CDR3 amino acids: CASSLEGTTLRSGANVLTF. DNA for the CDR3: TGCGCCAGCAGCTTGGAAGGAACAACCCTCCGCTCTGGGGCCAACGTCCTGACTTTC.

This clonotype was counted at least ten times. The chain links TRBV6-5 to TRBJ2-1; D possibly uses TRBD1 or TRBD2 (5 bases each). CDR1 MNHEY and CDR2 SVGAGI come from the germline V gene. V lost 2 bases, J lost 7 bases, and 15 bases lay in between. The CDR3 has 15 residues. The CDR3: CASSYGGAIGNEQFF. The CDR3 coding sequence is TGTGCCAGCAGTTACGGGGGAGCGATAGGAAATGAGCAGTTCTTC.

The gene calls are TRBV28 and TRBJ2-1, with a possible D match to TRBD2 (5 bases). Germline CDR1 is MDHEN and CDR2 is SYDVKM. The CDR3 runs to 14 residues. Trimming removed 7 bases at V and 3 bases at J, with 13 bases between. DNA for the CDR3: TGTGCCAGCACCCTAGCCGTTGGCTACAATGAGCAGTTCTTC. Encoded protein: CASTLAVGYNEQFF.

In its sample, this clonotype was seen a few times. This chain connects TRBV9 to TRBJ2-4; 9 bases agree with TRBD1. This CDR3 has 15 amino acids. Germline loops: CDR1 SGDLS, CDR2 YYNGEE. V trimming: 4 bases; J trimming: 2 bases; junction bases outside the gene matches: 4. The CDR3 loop is CASSPGTGSKNIQYF. The DNA for the CDR3 is TGTGCCAGCAGCCCAGGGACAGGGTCCAAAAACATTCAGTACTTC.

A few counts support this clonotype. The genes are TRBV29-1 and TRBJ1-1, with no clear D. V lost 3 bases to trimming and J lost 1 base, with 6 bases between them. The CDR3 loop spans 12 amino acids. Germline-derived CDR1 and CDR2 are SQVTM and ANQGSEA. CDR3 protein: CSVDGGNTEAFF. CDR3 DNA sequence: TGCAGCGTTGATGGAGGGAACACTGAAGCTTTCTTT.

This clonotype has at least ten counts. This rearrangement joins TRBV7-6 to TRBJ2-1; TRBD2 agrees at 9 bases. V lost 5 bases and J lost 3; bases outside the gene matches: 5. This CDR3 spans 15 amino acids. Germline-derived CDR1 and CDR2 are SGHVS and FNYEAQ. The CDR3 sequence is CASSLSGGLYNEQFF. CDR3 nucleotides: TGTGCCAGCAGCCTTAGCGGGGGCCTCTACAATGAGCAGTTCTTC.

This clonotype was seen a handful of times. The chain has TRBV7-9 and TRBJ2-1, with 9 bases aligning to TRBD1. The ends lost 5 bases at V and 7 bases at J; junction bases unmatched: 12. In germline, CDR1 is SEHNR, CDR2 FQNEAQ (reference sequence). The CDR3 spans 16 residues. This CDR3 is CASSQSPGTGKNEQFF. As DNA, the CDR3 is TGTGCCAGCAGCCAGAGTCCCGGGACAGGGAAAAATGAGCAGTTCTTC.

This rearrangement joins TRBV28 to TRBJ2-2; a possible D gene is TRBD2 (5 bases). Germline assignment: CDR1 MDHEN and CDR2 SYDVKM. This CDR3 has 14 amino acids. The V and J ends lost 2 bases and 9 bases respectively, with 13 bases between them. DNA of the CDR3: TGTGCCAGCAGTTTAGGGCCGAGAGGGCGGGAGCTGTTTTTT. This codes for CASSLGPRGRELFF. The variable domain in full, with the rest retrieved from reference TRBV28 and TRBJ2-2, is DVKVTQSSRYLVKRTGEKVFLECVQDMDHENMFWYRQDPGLGLRLIYFSYDVKMKEKGDIPEGYSVSREKKERFSLILESASTNQTSMYLCASSLGPRGRELFFGEGSRLTVL.